This TCR beta chain was recovered during a study of beta chain features in type 1 diabetes. Study results and limitations: Individuals with type 1 diabetes displayed fewer insertions and more deletions at VDJ junctions. People with Type 1 diabetes carried modestly yet significantly shorter TCRB CDR3s in all four CD4+ subsets. Among patients, naive, central memory and Treg TCRB repertoires appeared more similar than among healthy donors.

cDNA synthesis used the whole RNA isolate, giving expressed TCRB sequences. Clones were read by immunoSEQ multiplex PCR, and TCRdb kept only the in-frame ones, dropping some. This sample has about 650,000 clones; 9.5% to 15% occur once, and the top ten carry around 0.12%. This clone was counted only a few times. Its antigen is undetermined. Germline V gene sequence: CDR1 SNHLY, CDR2 FYNNEI. The CDR3 covers 12 residues. Trimming pared 7 bases from V and 6 bases from J, leaving 10 bases between. This chain links TRBV2 with TRBJ1-5; D remains ambiguous. What was sequenced was naive CD4+ T cells from blood. The TCR comes from a man aged 30 to 39 with type 1 diabetes. CDR3 in amino acids: CASTGWGQPQHF. CDR3 bases: TGTGCCAGCACCGGCTGGGGTCAGCCCCAGCATTTT.